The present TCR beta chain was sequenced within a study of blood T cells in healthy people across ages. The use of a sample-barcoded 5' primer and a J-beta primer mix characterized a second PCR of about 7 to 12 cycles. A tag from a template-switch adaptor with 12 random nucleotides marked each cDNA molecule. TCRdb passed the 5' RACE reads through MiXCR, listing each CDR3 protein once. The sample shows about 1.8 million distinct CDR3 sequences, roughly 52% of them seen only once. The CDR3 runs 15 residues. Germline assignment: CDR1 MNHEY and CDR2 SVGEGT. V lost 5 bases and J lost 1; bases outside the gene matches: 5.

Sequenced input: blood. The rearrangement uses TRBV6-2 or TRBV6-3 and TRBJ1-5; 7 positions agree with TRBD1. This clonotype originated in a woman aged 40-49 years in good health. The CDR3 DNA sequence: TGTGCCAGCAGTCCCGACAGGGAGAGCAATCAGCCCCAGCATTTT. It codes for CASSPDRESNQPQHF.